This TCR beta chain was recorded in a study of cytomegalovirus exposure and HLA in healthy donors (dated by TCRdb to the late 2010s). Context from the whole study: In an earlier analysis of several hundred of the donors, 276 Gb of sequence data and 117 million unique TCR beta sequences from roughly 190 million T cells were reported. An early release that covered more than 550 HLA-typed donors contained approximately 320 gigabases of sequencing data and about 84 million unique TCR sequences. Of the 398 genotyped donors, 75% to 85% were placed in the genetic ancestry cluster associated with self-reported Caucasian donors. The aim of the study was to test whether cataloging public T cell receptors could identify signatures of past pathogen exposure. The study profiled the T cell repertoires of 550 to 700 subjects by immunosequencing and related them to cytomegalovirus serostatus. A separate validation cohort of about 110 different subjects was used in addition to the approximately 700-subject first cohort. To predict cytomegalovirus infection status, the study combined high-throughput TCR immunosequencing, statistical association of individual TCRs with disease status, and machine learning. To study patterns of TCR occurrence, a later analysis re-analyzed previously published TCR beta repertoires from several hundred donors and added high-resolution HLA genotyping. The later analysis used no new phenotypic data to find candidate immune exposures, relying instead on TCR beta sequences and their occurrence across donors. An earlier analysis of about 600 of the donors used high-throughput TCR beta sequencing to judge whether each TCR beta V gene segment behaved as functional or pseudogenic. Donor age, sex, ethnicity and CMV serostatus were collected together with the repertoire data. Genome-wide SNP genotypes for about 65% of the roughly 670 donors were used in a later genetic analysis, which treated that subset as a discovery cohort. Every discovery cohort repertoire had been produced on one sequencing platform. Class I and class II HLA loci were covered by the typing at four-digit resolution. Typing coverage differed by locus: A, B, C, DRB1 and DQB1 were typed in about 620-630 donors, DQA1 in approximately 520, DPA1 in some 610, and DPB1 in approximately 450. About five DR-DQ haplotypes were handled as single units for association and clustering, since linkage in the cohort was strong. On average, 235,054 unique TCR beta nucleotide sequences were sequenced per donor among 300 to 500 genotyped donors of the cohort, with around 19% of those sequences being non-productive. Study-wide conclusions, independent of this receptor: In a later analysis, TCR association rates were found to vary across HLA loci, with the most associated TCRs seen for DRB1 alleles and the fewest for HLA-C alleles. In an earlier analysis of fewer than 750 of the donors, most TCR beta V segments were observed in productive rearrangements about 87% or about 30% of the time, broadly matching IMGT annotations. In vitro tests confirmed that a few of the cytomegalovirus-associated TCR beta chains recognize cytomegalovirus antigens. While some public TCRs were present in many individuals, most TCR sequences turned up only very rarely across donors. The study gave a list of 150 to 200 TCR beta chains associated with cytomegalovirus. According to a later analysis, most CMV-associated TCR beta chains appeared to be HLA-restricted, and the HLA associations seemed to be driven largely by CMV exposure. HLA typing was unavailable for some donors at each locus, so association tests used only the typed subset. The authors suggested that the approach could potentially be generalized to other disease states and immunological phenotypes. In a later genetic analysis, a missense DCLRE1C variant was associated with V-gene and J-gene trimming of TCR beta chains, and the association was replicated in an independent cohort. Compared with equally common non-associated chains, HLA-associated TCR beta chains in a later analysis were more clonally expanded and had lower generation probabilities. According to a later genetic analysis, donors in an Asian-associated ancestry cluster had fewer N-insertions in productive TCRs than the approximately 610-donor mean. The presence/absence analyses assumed that sequencing depth was roughly uniform across donors, and that assumption may not be true. A cluster of highly shared sequence variants was judged likely to be a technical artifact of the sequencing pipeline. In this cohort, only TCR beta chains were sequenced, and detectable features were limited by the absence of alpha or paired-chain data. At a false discovery rate of 0.05, a later analysis linked under 20,000 TCR beta sequences to specific HLA alleles. The classifier was reported to diagnose cytomegalovirus status with high specificity and sensitivity in both the original cohort and the validation cohort. The only immune exposure information available for the cohort was CMV serostatus. According to a later analysis, parvovirus B19, influenza, CMV and Epstein-Barr virus appeared linked to several top co-occurrence clusters. Linkage disequilibrium might explain the correlated functional status among segregating V segments, but an unknown experimental factor could not be excluded. Because counts were too low, more than 15 rarely observed V segments, including chromosome 9 orphons, were left out of the earlier analysis of 587 of the donors. A further reported finding was that TCR beta sequences accurately predicted the HLA-A and HLA-B alleles for most subjects in the first cohort. Assigning TCR associations to individual alleles was difficult when HLA alleles, especially DR and DQ, strongly co-occurred. Some IMGT-functional V segments, including TRBV6-2 and TRBV6-3, could not be told apart with the 87-base-pair reads, so those segments were excluded.

Libraries were made using the immunoSEQ multiplex PCR assay. For the multiplex PCR, a mixture combining 60 forward primers for TCR Vbeta segments and 13 reverse primers for TCR Jbeta segments was used. The CDR3 region of rearranged TCR beta genes was amplified from genomic DNA with a multiplex PCR assay. On the Illumina HiSeq System, the amplified TCR beta libraries were sequenced as 87-base-pair reads. As for the original processing: Across the 500 to 700 repertoires, a later analysis counted 75 million to 90 million unique TCR beta chains, some 11 million of which were shared by at least two donors. To remove PCR and sequencing errors, raw reads were error-corrected and collapsed into unique sequences using a nearest-neighbor algorithm that merged closely related sequences. V, D and J gene segments were assigned by aligning CDR3 sequences to IMGT reference sequences. For a sequence to be retained, at least a six-nucleotide match to both a V gene segment and a J gene segment was required. A rearrangement counted as productive if the CDR3 had no stop codons and remained in frame with V and J, and every other rearrangement counted as non-productive. CDR3 was defined by IMGT convention, running from the second conserved V-encoded cysteine to the conserved J-encoded phenylalanine. Sequences without an unambiguous match to a single V gene segment were excluded from the earlier analysis of about 630 of the donors. An earlier analysis of 587 of the donors called V segments functional above 56.7% productive rearrangements and segregating when the between-donor standard deviation exceeded 5%. A statistical classification framework was developed to diagnose cytomegalovirus status using the catalog of TCR beta chain sequences. V and J gene assignment, in a later analysis, came from comparing TCR nucleotide sequences with IMGT/GENE-DB human TR gene sequences. In a later analysis, CDR3 sequences and most-parsimonious VDJ recombination scenarios were assigned using the TCRdist pipeline. In a later analysis, each TCR beta chain was defined by its CDR3 amino acid sequence together with its V-gene family, and reads lacking a unique V-gene family were excluded. A later analysis removed several hundred highly shared, low-generation-probability nucleotide sequences to deal with suspected cross-contamination and a sequencing artifact. For each public chain, a later analysis derived a clonal expansion index from normalized ranks of inferred template counts within each repertoire. In a later analysis, generation probabilities were computed using a VDJ recombination model fitted to out-of-frame rearrangements, and the results were checked against IGoR. In a later analysis, hypergeometric tests were used to score TCR-TCR, TCR-HLA and TCR-CMV co-occurrence, with a repertoire-size bias correction applied to TCR pairs. A later analysis estimated false discovery rates by permuting HLA or CMV assignments 20 times. In a later analysis, co-occurring TCRs were grouped with DBSCAN, and TCRdist sequence similarity was added when clustering was performed within HLA-allele-positive subsets. Repertoires with fewer than 30,000 or more than 120,000 public chains, plus five repertoires with anomalous nucleotide sharing, were excluded from co-occurrence clustering. TCRdb re-hosts the immuneACCESS table, in-frame sequences only. Its copies lack some clones; in the studies checked, an unresolved V gene accounts for under half of them, and the cause for the rest is not known. V, J and clone size are taken as reported in that table, and D and trimming were inferred from the DNA itself. Within this sample are about 98,000 clones, with about 80% of them counted one time only. 3% to 4% of the sample lies in the top ten.

The cohort was made up of roughly 670 healthy bone marrow donors. Cohort members were all nominally healthy when sampled, although unrecorded immune exposures were likely present. The donor was CMV seropositive and belonged to the group of 250 to 300 seropositive cohort members. A peripheral blood sample was collected from each donor, and TCR beta sequencing was performed on peripheral blood mononuclear cells. Genomic DNA extraction from the blood cell samples was performed with the Qiagen DNeasy Blood Extraction Kit. This clone was counted once. Its antigen remains undetermined. No much larger clonotype is one base removed from it; base qualities were not supplied. From the cysteine up to the phenylalanine, the CDR3 has a length of 11 residues. Solely the CDR3 DNA is kept, with 33 bases framed from the first base. According to the germline V gene, CDR1 reads SQVTM and CDR2 reads ANQGSEA. V loses 7 bases at its end and J loses 5 bases; junction bases beyond the gene matches: 4.

The sequenced sample consisted of PBMCs. This receptor was obtained from a female donor in good health and CMV-seropositive. The V gene is TRBV29-1 and the J gene is TRBJ2-5; TRBD1 agrees with 7 junctional bases. The bases are TGCAGCGGAGGGGGCGCGGAGACCCAGTACTTC. It codes for CSGGGAETQYF.